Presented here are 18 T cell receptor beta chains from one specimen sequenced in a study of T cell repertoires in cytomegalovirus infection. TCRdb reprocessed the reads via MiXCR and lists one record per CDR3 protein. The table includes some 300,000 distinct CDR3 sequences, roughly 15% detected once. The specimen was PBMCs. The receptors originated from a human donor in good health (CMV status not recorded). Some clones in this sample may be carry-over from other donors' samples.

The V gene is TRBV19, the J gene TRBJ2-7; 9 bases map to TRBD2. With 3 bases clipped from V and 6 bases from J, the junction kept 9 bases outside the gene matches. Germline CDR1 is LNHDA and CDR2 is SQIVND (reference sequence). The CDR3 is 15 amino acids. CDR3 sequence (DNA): TGTGCCAGTAGTATTATCGCTAGCGGGGACGTCGAGCAGTACTTC. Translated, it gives CASSIIASGDVEQYF.

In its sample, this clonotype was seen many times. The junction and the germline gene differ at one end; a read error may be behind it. CDR3 region: CASRLGTSGYNEQFF. The CDR3 DNA follows: TGCGCCAGCCGCTTAGGGACTAGCGGGTACAATGAGCAGTTCTTC. The chain uses TRBV5-1 and TRBJ2-1; TRBD2 aligns across 12 bases. The length of the CDR3 is 15 residues. Germline V CDR1 and CDR2: SGHRS, YFSETQ.

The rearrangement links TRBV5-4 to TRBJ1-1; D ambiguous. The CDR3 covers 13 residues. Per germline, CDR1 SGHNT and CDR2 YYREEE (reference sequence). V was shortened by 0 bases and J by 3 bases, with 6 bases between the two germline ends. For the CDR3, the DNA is TGTGCCAGCAGCTTGGTTGACTACACTGAAGCTTTCTTT. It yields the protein CASSLVDYTEAFF.

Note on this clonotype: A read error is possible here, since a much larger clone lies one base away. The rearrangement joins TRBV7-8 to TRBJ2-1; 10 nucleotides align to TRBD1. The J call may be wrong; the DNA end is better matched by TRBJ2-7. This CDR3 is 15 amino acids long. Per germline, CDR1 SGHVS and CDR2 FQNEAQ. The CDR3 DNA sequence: TGTGCCAGCAGCTTAGAGGACAGGGGGAGCAATGAGCAGTACTTC. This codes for CASSLEDRGSNEQYF.

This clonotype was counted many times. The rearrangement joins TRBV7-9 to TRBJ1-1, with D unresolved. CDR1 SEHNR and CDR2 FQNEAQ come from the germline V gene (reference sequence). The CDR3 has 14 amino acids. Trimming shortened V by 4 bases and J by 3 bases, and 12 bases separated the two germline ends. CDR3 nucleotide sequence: TGTGCCAGCAGCTCGGTGGCCCGGGACACTGAAGCTTTCTTT. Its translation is CASSSVARDTEAFF.

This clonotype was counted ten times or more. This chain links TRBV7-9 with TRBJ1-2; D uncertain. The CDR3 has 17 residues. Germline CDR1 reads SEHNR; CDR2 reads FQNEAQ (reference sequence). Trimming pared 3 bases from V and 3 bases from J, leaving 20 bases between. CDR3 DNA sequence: TGTGCCAGCAGCTTGGAACCGAGCCCTACGAGCGACTATGGCTACACCTTC. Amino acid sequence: CASSLEPSPTSDYGYTF.

This chain's CDR3 is CSVVRGSTDTQYF. CDR3 nucleotide sequence: TGCAGCGTTGTACGGGGAAGCACAGATACGCAGTATTTT. The V call is TRBV29-1, the J call TRBJ2-3, with TRBD2 as a possible D gene (5 bases). V was cut by 4 bases and J by 0 bases, with 8 bases left in between. This CDR3 is 13 amino acids long. Germline V gives CDR1 SQVTM, CDR2 ANQGSEA.

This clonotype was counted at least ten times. In nucleotides, the CDR3 is TGCGCCAGCAGCCAAACACCCTCGAGCAGATACGAGCAGTACTTC. Protein sequence: CASSQTPSSRYEQYF. The V and J genes are TRBV4-1 and TRBJ2-7; D not certain. This CDR3 has 15 amino acids. From germline, CDR1 is MGHRA and CDR2 YSYEKL. Trimming stripped 2 bases from V and 4 bases from J, with 15 bases between.

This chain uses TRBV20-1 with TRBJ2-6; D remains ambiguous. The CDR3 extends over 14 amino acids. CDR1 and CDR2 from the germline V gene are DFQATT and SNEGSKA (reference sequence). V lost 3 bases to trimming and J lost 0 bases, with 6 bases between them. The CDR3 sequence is CSASKSSGANVLTF. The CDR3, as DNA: TGCAGTGCTAGTAAATCCTCTGGGGCCAACGTCCTGACTTTC.

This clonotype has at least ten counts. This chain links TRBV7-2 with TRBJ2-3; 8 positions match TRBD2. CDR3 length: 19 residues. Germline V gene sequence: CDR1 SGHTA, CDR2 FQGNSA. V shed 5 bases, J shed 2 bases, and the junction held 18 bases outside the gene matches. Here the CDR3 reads CASSQLRSRGTSYTDTQYF. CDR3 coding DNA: TGTGCCAGCAGCCAGTTGAGGTCCCGCGGGACTAGTTACACAGATACGCAGTATTTT.

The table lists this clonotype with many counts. In DNA form, the CDR3 reads TGTGCCAGCAGCTTAGCGGACAGTTATGGCTACACCTTC. Its translation: CASSLADSYGYTF. The chain recombines TRBV7-9 with TRBJ1-2; the D gene is possibly TRBD1 (6 bases). CDR1 and CDR2 from the germline V gene are SEHNR and FQNEAQ (reference sequence). Trimming took off 0 bases at V and 5 bases at J, with 7 bases between the two ends. The CDR3 length is 13 residues.

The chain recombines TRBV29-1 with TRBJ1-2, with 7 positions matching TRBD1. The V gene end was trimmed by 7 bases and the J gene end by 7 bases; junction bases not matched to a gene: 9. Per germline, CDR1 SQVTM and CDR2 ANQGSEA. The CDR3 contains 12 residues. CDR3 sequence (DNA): TGCAGCGCACCCCGACAGGGTTTTGGCTACACCTTC. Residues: CSAPRQGFGYTF.

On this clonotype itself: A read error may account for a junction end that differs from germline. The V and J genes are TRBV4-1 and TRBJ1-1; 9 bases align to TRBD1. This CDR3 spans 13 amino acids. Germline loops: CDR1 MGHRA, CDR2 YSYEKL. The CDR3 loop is CASRTQGASEAFF. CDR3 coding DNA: TGTGCCAGCAGGACACAGGGGGCTTCTGAAGCTTTCTTT.

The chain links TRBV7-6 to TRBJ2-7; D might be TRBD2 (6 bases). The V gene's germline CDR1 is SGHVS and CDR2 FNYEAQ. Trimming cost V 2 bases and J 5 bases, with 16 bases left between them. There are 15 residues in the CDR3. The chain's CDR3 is CASSLYGREVDEQYF. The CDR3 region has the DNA TGTGCCAGCAGCTTATATGGCAGGGAGGTAGACGAGCAGTACTTC.

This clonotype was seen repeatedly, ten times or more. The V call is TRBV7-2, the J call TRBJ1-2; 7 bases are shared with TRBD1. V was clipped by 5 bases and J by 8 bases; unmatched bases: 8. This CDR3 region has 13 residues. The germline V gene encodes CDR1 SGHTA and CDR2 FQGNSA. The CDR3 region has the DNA TGTGCCAGCAGCGCACAGGGGAGAGGAGGCTACACCTTC. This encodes CASSAQGRGGYTF.

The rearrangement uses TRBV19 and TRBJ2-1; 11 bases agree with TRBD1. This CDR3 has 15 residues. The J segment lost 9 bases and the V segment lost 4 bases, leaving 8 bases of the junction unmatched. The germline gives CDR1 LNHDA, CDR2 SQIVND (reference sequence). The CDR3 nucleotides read TGTGCCAGTAGTACTTCGGGACAGGGGGGTGGTGAGCAGTTCTTC. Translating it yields CASSTSGQGGGEQFF.

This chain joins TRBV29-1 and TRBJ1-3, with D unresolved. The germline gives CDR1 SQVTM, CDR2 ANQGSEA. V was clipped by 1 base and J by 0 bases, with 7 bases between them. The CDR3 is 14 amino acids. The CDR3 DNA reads TGCAGCGTTGAAGCGGGATTCTCTGGAAACACCATATATTTT. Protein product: CSVEAGFSGNTIYF.

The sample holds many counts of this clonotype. CDR3 sequence: CASSREGYNEQFF. DNA for the CDR3: TGTGCCAGCAGTCGGGAAGGCTACAATGAGCAGTTCTTC. The gene calls are TRBV7-3 and TRBJ2-1; the D gene is possibly TRBD2 (5 bases). Germline lookup yields CDR1 SGHTA and CDR2 FQGTGA. The CDR3 has 13 amino acids. The ends were cut back, 6 bases at V and 3 bases at J, with 9 bases in the middle.